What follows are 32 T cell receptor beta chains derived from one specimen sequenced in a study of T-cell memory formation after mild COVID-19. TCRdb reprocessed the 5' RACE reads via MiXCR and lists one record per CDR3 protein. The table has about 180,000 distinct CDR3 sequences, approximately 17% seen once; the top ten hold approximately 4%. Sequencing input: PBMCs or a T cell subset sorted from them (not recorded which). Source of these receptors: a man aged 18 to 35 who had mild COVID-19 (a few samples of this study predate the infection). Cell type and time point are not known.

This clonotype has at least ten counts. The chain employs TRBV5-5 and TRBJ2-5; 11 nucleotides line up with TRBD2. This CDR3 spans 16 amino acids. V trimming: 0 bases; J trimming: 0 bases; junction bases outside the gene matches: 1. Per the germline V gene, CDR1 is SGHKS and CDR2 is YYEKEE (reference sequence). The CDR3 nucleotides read TGTGCCAGCAGCTTGGGACTAGCGGGGAACCAAGAGACCCAGTACTTC. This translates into CASSLGLAGNQETQYF. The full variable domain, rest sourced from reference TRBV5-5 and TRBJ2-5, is DAGVTQSPTHLIKTRGQQVTLRCSPISGHKSVSWYQQVLGQGPQFIFQYYEKEERGRGNFPDRFSARQFPNYSSELNVNALLLGDSALYLCASSLGLAGNQETQYFGPGTRLLVL.

CDR3 region: CASSLWDRNIQYF. CDR3 DNA sequence: TGTGCCAGCAGCTTATGGGATAGAAACATTCAGTACTTC. The chain employs TRBV7-9 and TRBJ2-4, with no clear D. The CDR3 loop spans 13 amino acids. The V end lost 2 bases, the J end lost 6 bases, and 8 bases lay between the germline ends. The germline V gene encodes CDR1 SEHNR and CDR2 FQNEAQ (reference sequence).

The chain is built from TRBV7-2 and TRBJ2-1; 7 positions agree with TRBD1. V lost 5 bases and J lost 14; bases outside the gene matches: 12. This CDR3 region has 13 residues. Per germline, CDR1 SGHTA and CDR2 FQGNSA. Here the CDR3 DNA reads TGTGCCAGCAGCCTCCGGGACAGCTCCAAAAAGTTCTTC. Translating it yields CASSLRDSSKKFF.

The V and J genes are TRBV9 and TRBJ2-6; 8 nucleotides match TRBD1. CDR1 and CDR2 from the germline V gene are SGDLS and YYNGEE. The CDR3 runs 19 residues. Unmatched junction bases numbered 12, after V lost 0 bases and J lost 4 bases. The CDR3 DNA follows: TGTGCCAGCAGCGTAGTGTCAGGACAGGGCCATCTAGGGGCCAACGTCCTGACTTTC. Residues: CASSVVSGQGHLGANVLTF. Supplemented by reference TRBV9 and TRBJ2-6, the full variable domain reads DSGVTQTPKHLITATGQRVTLRCSPRSGDLSVYWYQQSLDQGLQFLIQYYNGEERAKGNILERFSAQQFPDLHSELNLSSLELGDSALYFCASSVVSGQGHLGANVLTFGAGSRLTVL.

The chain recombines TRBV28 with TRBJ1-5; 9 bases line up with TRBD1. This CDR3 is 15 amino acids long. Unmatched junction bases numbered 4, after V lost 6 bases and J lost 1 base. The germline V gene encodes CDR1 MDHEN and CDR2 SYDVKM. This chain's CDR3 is CASSMTGGSNQPQHF. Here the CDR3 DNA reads TGTGCCAGCAGCATGACAGGGGGAAGCAATCAGCCCCAGCATTTT.

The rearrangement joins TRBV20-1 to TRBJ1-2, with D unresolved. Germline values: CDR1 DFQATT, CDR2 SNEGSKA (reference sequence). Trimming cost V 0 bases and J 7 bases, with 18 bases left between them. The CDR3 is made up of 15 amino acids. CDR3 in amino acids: CSARDSRGRVGGYTF. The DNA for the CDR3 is TGCAGTGCTAGAGATTCGAGAGGGCGAGTCGGTGGCTACACCTTC.

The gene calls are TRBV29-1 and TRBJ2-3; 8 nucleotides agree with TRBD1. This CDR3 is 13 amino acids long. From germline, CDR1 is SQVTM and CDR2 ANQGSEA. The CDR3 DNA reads TGCGCAGCAGGACAGGGAGAGGCAGATACGCAGTATTTT. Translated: CAAGQGEADTQYF.

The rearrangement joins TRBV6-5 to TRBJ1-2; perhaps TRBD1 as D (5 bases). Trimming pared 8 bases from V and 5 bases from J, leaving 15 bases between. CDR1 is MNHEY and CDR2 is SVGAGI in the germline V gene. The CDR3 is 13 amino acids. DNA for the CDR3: TGTGCCAGCCGGCGGGGGATAGAATATGGCTACACCTTC. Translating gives CASRRGIEYGYTF.

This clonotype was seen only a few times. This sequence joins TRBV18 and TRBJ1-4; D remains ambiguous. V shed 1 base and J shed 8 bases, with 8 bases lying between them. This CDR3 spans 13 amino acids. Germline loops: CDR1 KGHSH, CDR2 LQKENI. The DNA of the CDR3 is TGTGCCAGCTCACCACGTCAGGAGGAAAAACTGTTTTTT. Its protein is CASSPRQEEKLFF.

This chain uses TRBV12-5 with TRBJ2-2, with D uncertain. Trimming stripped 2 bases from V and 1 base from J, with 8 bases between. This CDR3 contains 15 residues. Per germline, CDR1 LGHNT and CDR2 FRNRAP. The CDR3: CASGLRAGNTGELFF. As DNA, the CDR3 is TGTGCTAGTGGTTTGCGAGCAGGGAACACCGGGGAGCTGTTTTTT.

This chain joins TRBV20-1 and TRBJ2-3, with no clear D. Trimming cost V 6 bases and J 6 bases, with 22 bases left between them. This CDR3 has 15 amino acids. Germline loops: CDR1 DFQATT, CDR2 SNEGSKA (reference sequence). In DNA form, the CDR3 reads TGCAGTGCCCGGAGCCCGGGTCCTTCGAGGGATACGCAGTATTTT. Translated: CSARSPGPSRDTQYF.

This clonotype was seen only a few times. Here the CDR3 DNA reads TGCAGTGCTAGAGCCCCGGGACAGGGGACTGAAGCTTTCTTT. This codes for CSARAPGQGTEAFF. The chain joins TRBV20-1 to TRBJ1-1; 10 bases fit TRBD1. The trim removed 1 base at V and 5 bases at J, leaving 4 bases unmatched. Germline CDR1 DFQATT, CDR2 SNEGSKA (reference sequence). The CDR3 loop spans 14 amino acids.

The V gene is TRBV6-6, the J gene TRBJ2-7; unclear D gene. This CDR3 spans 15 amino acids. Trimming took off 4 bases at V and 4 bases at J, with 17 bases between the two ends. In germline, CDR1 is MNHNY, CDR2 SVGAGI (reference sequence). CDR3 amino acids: CASSLGQEQPYEQYV. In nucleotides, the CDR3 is TGTGCCAGCAGTTTAGGTCAGGAACAGCCTTACGAGCAGTACGTC.

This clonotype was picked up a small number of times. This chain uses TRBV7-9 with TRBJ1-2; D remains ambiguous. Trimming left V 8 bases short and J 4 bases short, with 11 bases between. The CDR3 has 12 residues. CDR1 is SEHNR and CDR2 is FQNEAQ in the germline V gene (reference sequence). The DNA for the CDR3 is TGTGCCAGCGGACCAAAAGGCTATGGCTACACCTTC. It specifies CASGPKGYGYTF.

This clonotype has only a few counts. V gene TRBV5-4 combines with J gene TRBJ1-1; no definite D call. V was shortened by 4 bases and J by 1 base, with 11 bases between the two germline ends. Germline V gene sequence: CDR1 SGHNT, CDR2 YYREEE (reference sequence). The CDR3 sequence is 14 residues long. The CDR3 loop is CASSTTSSNTEAFF. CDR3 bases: TGTGCCAGCAGCACCACAAGCTCGAACACTGAAGCTTTCTTT. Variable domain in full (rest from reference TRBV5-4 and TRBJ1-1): ETGVTQSPTHLIKTRGQQVTLRCSSQSGHNTVSWYQQALGQGPQFIFQYYREEENGRGNFPPRFSGLQFPNYSSELNVNALELDDSALYLCASSTTSSNTEAFFGQGTRLTVV.

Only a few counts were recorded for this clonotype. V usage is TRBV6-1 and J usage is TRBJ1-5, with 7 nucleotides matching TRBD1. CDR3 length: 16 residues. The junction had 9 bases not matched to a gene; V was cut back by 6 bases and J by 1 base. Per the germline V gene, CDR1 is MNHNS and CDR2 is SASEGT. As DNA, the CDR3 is TGTGCCAGCAGATTTGACAGGGTGAGAAGCAATCAGCCCCAGCATTTT. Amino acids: CASRFDRVRSNQPQHF.

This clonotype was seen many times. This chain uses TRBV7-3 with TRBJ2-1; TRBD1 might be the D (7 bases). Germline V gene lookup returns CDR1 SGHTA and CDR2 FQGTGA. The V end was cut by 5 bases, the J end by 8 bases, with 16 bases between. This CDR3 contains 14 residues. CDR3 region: CASSPPGGNHEQFF. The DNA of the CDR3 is TGTGCCAGCAGCCCCCCAGGGGGGAACCATGAGCAGTTCTTC. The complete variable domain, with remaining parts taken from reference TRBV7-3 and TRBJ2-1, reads GAGVSQTPSNKVTEKGKYVELRCDPISGHTALYWYRQSLGQGPEFLIYFQGTGAADDSGLPNDRFFAVRPEGSVSTLKIQRTERGDSAVYLCASSPPGGNHEQFFGPGTRLTVL.

In DNA, the CDR3 is TGTGCCAGCAGACCATTAAGACGGACCTGGGAAGGCTACACCTTC. This codes for CASRPLRRTWEGYTF. V gene TRBV11-2 combines with J gene TRBJ1-2; unclear D gene. V lost 6 bases and J lost 8, with 22 bases in between. The CDR3 runs 15 residues. Germline CDR1 SGHAT, CDR2 FQNNGV.

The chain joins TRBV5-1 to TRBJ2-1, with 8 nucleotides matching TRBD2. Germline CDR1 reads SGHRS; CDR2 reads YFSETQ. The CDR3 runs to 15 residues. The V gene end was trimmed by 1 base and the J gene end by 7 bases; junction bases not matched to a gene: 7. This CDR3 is CASSLNGGASNEQFF. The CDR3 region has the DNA TGCGCCAGCAGCTTGAACGGGGGGGCCTCGAATGAGCAGTTCTTC.

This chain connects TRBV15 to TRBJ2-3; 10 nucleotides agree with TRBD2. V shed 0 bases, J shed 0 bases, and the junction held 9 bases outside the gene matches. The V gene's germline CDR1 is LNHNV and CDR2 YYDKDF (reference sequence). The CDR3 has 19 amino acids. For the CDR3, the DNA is TGTGCCACCAGCAGAGATCAGGAGCGGGGGGGCCGGAGCACAGATACGCAGTATTTT. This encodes CATSRDQERGGRSTDTQYF.

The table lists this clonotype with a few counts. CDR3 in amino acids: CASTSTDSNQPQHF. For the CDR3, the DNA is TGTGCCAGCACTTCGACCGATAGCAATCAGCCCCAGCATTTT. The rearrangement joins TRBV6-6 to TRBJ1-5; D not resolved. The V gene lost 7 bases and the J gene lost 0 bases, with 10 bases spanning the gap. This CDR3 is 14 amino acids long. Per the germline V gene, CDR1 is MNHNY and CDR2 is SVGAGI (reference sequence).

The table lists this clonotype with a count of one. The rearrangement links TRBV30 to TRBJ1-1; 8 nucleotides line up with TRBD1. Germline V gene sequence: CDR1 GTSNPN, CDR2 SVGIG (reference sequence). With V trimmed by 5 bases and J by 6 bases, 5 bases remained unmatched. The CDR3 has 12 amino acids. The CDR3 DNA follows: TGTGCCTGGGGACAGGGATCCGCTGAAGCTTTCTTT. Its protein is CAWGQGSAEAFF. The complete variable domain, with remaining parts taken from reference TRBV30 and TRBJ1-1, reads SQTIHQWPATLVQPVGSPLSLECTVEGTSNPNLYWYRQAAGRGLQLLFYSVGIGQISSEVPQNLSASRPQDRQFILSSKKLLLSDSGFYLCAWGQGSAEAFFGQGTRLTVV.

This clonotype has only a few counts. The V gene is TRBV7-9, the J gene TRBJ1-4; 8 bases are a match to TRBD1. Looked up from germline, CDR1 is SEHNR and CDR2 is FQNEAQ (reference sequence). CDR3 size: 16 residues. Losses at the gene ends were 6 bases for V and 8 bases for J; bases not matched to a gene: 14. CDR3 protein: CASSPPYPGQEEKLFF. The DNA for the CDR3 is TGTGCCAGCAGTCCCCCGTACCCGGGACAGGAGGAAAAACTGTTTTTT.

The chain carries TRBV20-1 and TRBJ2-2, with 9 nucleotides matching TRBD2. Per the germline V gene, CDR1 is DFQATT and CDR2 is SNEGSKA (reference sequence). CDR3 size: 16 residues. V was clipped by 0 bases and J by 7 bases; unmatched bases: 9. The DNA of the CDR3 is TGCAGTGCTAGAGATCGGCGGGGGGGCCGTATCGGGGAGCTGTTTTTT. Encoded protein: CSARDRRGGRIGELFF.

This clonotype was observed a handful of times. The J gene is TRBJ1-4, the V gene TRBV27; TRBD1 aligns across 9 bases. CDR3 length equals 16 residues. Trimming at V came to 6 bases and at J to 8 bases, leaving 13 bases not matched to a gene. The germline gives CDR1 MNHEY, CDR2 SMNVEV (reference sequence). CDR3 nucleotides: TGTGCCAGCAGCTTACCCCCGGGACAGGGAGGAGAAAAACTGTTTTTT. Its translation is CASSLPPGQGGEKLFF.

CDR3 loop: CASSASVPGANVLTF. The CDR3 DNA sequence: TGTGCCAGCAGTGCAAGCGTTCCTGGGGCCAACGTCCTGACTTTC. V usage is TRBV6-2 or TRBV6-3 and J usage is TRBJ2-6; D is unresolved. CDR1 is MNHEY and CDR2 is SVGEGT in the germline V gene. Trimming left V 5 bases short and J 2 bases short, with 10 bases between. The CDR3 sequence is 15 residues long.

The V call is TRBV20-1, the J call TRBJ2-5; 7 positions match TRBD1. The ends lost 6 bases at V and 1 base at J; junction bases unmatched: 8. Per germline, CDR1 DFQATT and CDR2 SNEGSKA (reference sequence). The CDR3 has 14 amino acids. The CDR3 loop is CSAIGTEAQETQYF. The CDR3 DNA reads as TGCAGTGCCATCGGGACAGAAGCCCAAGAGACCCAGTACTTC.

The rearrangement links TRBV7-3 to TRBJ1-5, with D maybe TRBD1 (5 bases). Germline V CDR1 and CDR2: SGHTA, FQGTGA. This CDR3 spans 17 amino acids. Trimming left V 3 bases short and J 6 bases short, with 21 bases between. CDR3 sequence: CASSFPRQGGPVQPQHF. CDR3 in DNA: TGTGCCAGCAGCTTCCCCAGGCAGGGAGGTCCTGTTCAGCCCCAGCATTTT.

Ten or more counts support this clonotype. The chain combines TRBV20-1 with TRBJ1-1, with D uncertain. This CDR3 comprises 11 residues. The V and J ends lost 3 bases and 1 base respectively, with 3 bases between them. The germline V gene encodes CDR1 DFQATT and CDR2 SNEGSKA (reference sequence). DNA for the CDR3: TGCAGTGCTAGGGAGAACACTGAAGCTTTCTTT. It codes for CSARENTEAFF.

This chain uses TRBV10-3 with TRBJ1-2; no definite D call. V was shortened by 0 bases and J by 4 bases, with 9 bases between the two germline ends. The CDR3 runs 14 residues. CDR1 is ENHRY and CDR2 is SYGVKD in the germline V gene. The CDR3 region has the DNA TGTGCCATCAGTGAGTCCACAGCCCCCTATGGCTACACCTTC. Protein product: CAISESTAPYGYTF.

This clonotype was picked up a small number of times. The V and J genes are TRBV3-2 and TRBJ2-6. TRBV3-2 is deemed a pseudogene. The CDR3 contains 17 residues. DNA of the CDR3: TGTGCCAGCAGCCAAGAACACAGTACCGCGGGGGCCAACGTCCTGACTTTC. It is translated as CASSQEHSTAGANVLTF.

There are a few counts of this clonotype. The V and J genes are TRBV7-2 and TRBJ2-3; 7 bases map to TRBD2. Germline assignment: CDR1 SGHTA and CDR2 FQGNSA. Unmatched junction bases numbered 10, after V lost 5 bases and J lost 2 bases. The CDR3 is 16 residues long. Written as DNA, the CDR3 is TGTGCCAGCAGCCCGATGCTAGCGGCCAACACAGATACGCAGTATTTT. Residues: CASSPMLAANTDTQYF.